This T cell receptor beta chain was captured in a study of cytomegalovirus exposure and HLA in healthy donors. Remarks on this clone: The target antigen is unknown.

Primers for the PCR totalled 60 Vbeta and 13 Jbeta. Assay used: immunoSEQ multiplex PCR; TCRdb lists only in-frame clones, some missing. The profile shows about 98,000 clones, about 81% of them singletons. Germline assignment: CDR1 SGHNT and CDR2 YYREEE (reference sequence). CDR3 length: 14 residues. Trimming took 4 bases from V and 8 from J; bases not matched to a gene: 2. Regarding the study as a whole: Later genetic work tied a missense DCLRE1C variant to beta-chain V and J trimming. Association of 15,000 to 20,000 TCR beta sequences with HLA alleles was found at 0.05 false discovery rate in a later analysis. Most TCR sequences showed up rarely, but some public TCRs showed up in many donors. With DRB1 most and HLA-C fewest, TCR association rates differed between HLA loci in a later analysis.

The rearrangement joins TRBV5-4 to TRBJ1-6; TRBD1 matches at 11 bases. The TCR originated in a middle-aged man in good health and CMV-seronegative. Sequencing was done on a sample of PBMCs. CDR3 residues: CASSLGQGDSPLHF. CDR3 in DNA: TGTGCCAGCAGCCTGGGACAGGGGGATTCACCCCTCCACTTT.